These 10 T cell receptor beta chains were all obtained from the same sample, sequenced in a study of early T cells in non-severe SARS-CoV-2 infection. TCRdb reprocessed the 5' RACE reads via MiXCR and lists one record per CDR3 protein. The sample includes fewer than 35,000 distinct CDR3 sequences, 4.4% seen only once; the top ten take approximately 10%. The source material was whole blood. The receptor set was obtained from an adult who was a healthcare worker with PCR-confirmed SARS-CoV-2 infection or an uninfected control (not recorded which).

This clonotype was detected a few times. V usage is TRBV6-6 and J usage is TRBJ1-1; D gene uncertain. Per germline, CDR1 MNHNY and CDR2 SVGAGI (reference sequence). V was shortened by 5 bases and J by 5 bases, with 15 bases between the two germline ends. The CDR3 is 14 residues long. The DNA of the CDR3 is TGTGCCAGCAGTAAACGGGAGCCAAGGACTGAAGCTTTCTTT. This gives the protein CASSKREPRTEAFF.

This clonotype was counted ten times or more. The chain carries TRBV11-1 and TRBJ2-5, with D uncertain. Germline values: CDR1 SGHAT, CDR2 FQDESV (reference sequence). V lost 7 bases and J 2 bases, leaving 5 bases between the germline ends. The CDR3 covers 11 residues. CDR3 residues: CASKGQETQYF. The CDR3 DNA follows: TGTGCCAGCAAAGGGCAAGAGACCCAGTACTTC.

This clonotype was observed at least ten times. The V call is TRBV12-3 or TRBV12-4, the J call TRBJ2-1; 8 bases are shared with TRBD2. This CDR3 is 16 amino acids long. V was pared by 3 bases and J by 3 bases, with 7 bases of the junction left unmatched. The CDR3 DNA reads TGTGCCAGCAGTTTTTCCCCTAGCGGGCACTACAATGAGCAGTTCTTC. Protein: CASSFSPSGHYNEQFF.

Many counts were recorded for this clonotype. The chain combines TRBV10-3 with TRBJ2-1; no clear D gene. This CDR3 is 14 amino acids long. V lost 2 bases, J lost 7 bases, and 12 bases lay in between. Germline V gives CDR1 ENHRY, CDR2 SYGVKD. The CDR3 DNA sequence: TGTGCCATCAGTGAGGGTAGGTTGACGAATGAGCAGTTCTTC. It specifies CAISEGRLTNEQFF.

This clonotype has ten or more counts. This chain uses TRBV28 with TRBJ2-7; D not resolved. The CDR3 runs to 13 residues. Germline V gives CDR1 MDHEN, CDR2 SYDVKM. The V gene lost 5 bases and the J gene lost 5 bases, with 13 bases spanning the gap. The CDR3 DNA is TGTGCCAGCAGTCCTGACGGAAGGCACGAGCAGTACTTC. Protein product: CASSPDGRHEQYF.

This clonotype came up many times. CDR3 in DNA: TGTGCCACCGCGGCCTTGCGGGGACCCTACGAGCAGTACGTC. This gives the protein CATAALRGPYEQYV. The chain couples TRBV10-3 to TRBJ2-7; perhaps TRBD2 as D (6 bases). The germline V and J ends were trimmed by 10 bases and 2 bases, with 18 bases remaining between them. Per germline, CDR1 ENHRY and CDR2 SYGVKD. The CDR3 is 14 residues long.

The CDR3 nucleotides read TGCAGTGCTAGAGAGGCTGGGGGGAGGGCCGGCGAGCAGTACTTC. This encodes CSAREAGGRAGEQYF. The chain carries TRBV20-1 and TRBJ2-7; 7 nucleotides line up with TRBD2. Germline assignment: CDR1 DFQATT and CDR2 SNEGSKA (reference sequence). The V gene end was trimmed by 0 bases and the J gene end by 6 bases; junction bases not matched to a gene: 11. The CDR3 sequence is 15 residues long.

Ten or more counts support this clonotype. The CDR3 here is CASRAGTSVAGELFF. Here the CDR3 DNA reads TGCGCCAGCAGGGCCGGGACTAGCGTTGCCGGGGAGCTGTTTTTT. The chain uses TRBV5-1 and TRBJ2-2; 10 bases line up with TRBD2. Germline values: CDR1 SGHRS, CDR2 YFSETQ. The CDR3 is 15 residues long. The V segment lost 5 bases and the J segment 6 bases; nucleotides outside the gene matches: 7.

This clonotype was counted many times. The chain couples TRBV20-1 to TRBJ1-6; no firm D call. With 4 bases removed from V and 8 bases from J, the gap between germline ends came to 18 bases. Germline V gives CDR1 DFQATT, CDR2 SNEGSKA (reference sequence). The CDR3 runs 15 residues. The CDR3 nucleotides read TGCAGTGCTAACCCTGGCCCGGGGTGGTATTCACCCCTCCACTTT. The encoded protein is CSANPGPGWYSPLHF.

This clonotype was recorded at least ten times. DNA for the CDR3: TGTGCCAGCAGCCCGGACTGGCTCACAGATACGCAGTATTTT. Its protein product is CASSPDWLTDTQYF. The chain couples TRBV11-2 to TRBJ2-3, with D tentatively TRBD2 (5 bases). The length of the CDR3 is 14 residues. Trimming removed 5 bases from V and 2 bases from J, with 11 bases in between. Germline V lookup: CDR1 SGHAT, CDR2 FQNNGV. The complete variable domain, with remaining parts taken from reference TRBV11-2 and TRBJ2-3, reads EAGVAQSPRYKIIEKRQSVAFWCNPISGHATLYWYQQILGQGPKLLIQFQNNGVVDDSQLPKDRFSAERLKGVDSTLKIQPAKLEDSAVYLCASSPDWLTDTQYFGPGTRLTVL.